Listed below are T cell receptor beta chains from one sample, sequenced in a study of T cells in Graves' hyperthyroidism and ophthalmopathy. Each CDR3 protein is one row after TCRdb ran MiXCR on the multiplex PCR reads. This table holds about 640,000 distinct CDR3 sequences, around 21% found once. The sample comprised blood. Receptor source: a man aged 25 to 40 with Graves' ophthalmopathy. Each CDR3 is given with its conserved first and last residue. The D gene is left open where the match is weak. The size entry is marked missing in some rows and otherwise reads once, few, many or a size class.

size: few
J: TRBJ1-4
D: -
V: TRBV7-2
DNA: TGTGCCAGCAGCTTAACGGGGTTCGATAATGAAAAACTGTTTTTT
CDR3: CASSLTGFDNEKLFF

size: many
J: TRBJ2-3
D: -
V: TRBV11-2
DNA: TGTGCCAGCAGCTTAGAGGCCAGACGCACAGATACGCAGTATTTT
CDR3: CASSLEARRTDTQYF

size: few
J: TRBJ2-5
D: -
V: TRBV7-8
DNA: TGTGCCAGCAGCTTAAGTTCGGCCGGGGAGACCCAGTACTTC
CDR3: CASSLSSAGETQYF

size: many
J: TRBJ2-5
D: TRBD2
V: TRBV20-1
DNA: TGCAGTGCTAGAGATAGGTCTAGCGGGAGGGAGACCCAGTACTTC
CDR3: CSARDRSSGRETQYF

size: -
J: TRBJ1-2
D: TRBD1
V: TRBV4-1
DNA: TGCGCCAGCAGCCAAGATTCAGGGGGAGGCTATGGCTACACCTTC
CDR3: CASSQDSGGGYGYTF

size: many
J: TRBJ1-5
D: -
V: TRBV6-2/TRBV6-3
DNA: TGTGCCAGCAGGCAACAGAGCAATCAGCCCCAGCATTTT
CDR3: CASRQQSNQPQHF

size: -
J: TRBJ1-1
D: -
V: TRBV12-5
DNA: TGTGCTAGTGGTTTTGGAGACAGCCTGAACACTGAAGCTTTCTTT
CDR3: CASGFGDSLNTEAFF

size: few
J: TRBJ1-5
D: TRBD1
V: TRBV6-6
DNA: TGTGCCAGCAGTTACCCCCCTACAGGGGGCAATCAGCCCCAGCATTTT
CDR3: CASSYPPTGGNQPQHF

size: few
J: TRBJ2-1
D: -
V: TRBV6-6
DNA: TGTGCCAGCAGTTACGGGACTTTCTACAATGAGCAGTTCTTC
CDR3: CASSYGTFYNEQFF

size: -
J: TRBJ2-3
D: -
V: TRBV7-9
DNA: TGTGCCAGCAGCTTAGGTGGCGAGTCGCAGTATTTT
CDR3: CASSLGGESQYF

size: -
J: TRBJ2-1
D: -
V: TRBV10-1
DNA: TGCGCCAGCAGTGTCTTAACTAGCCGGGCATCCTTTTTGTACAATGAGCAGTTCTTC
CDR3: CASSVLTSRASFLYNEQFF

size: -
J: TRBJ2-7
D: TRBD2
V: TRBV20-1
DNA: TGCAGTGCTAGAGATCTTACTAGCGTTTACGAGCAGTACTTC
CDR3: CSARDLTSVYEQYF

size: -
J: TRBJ2-3
D: TRBD2
V: TRBV6-4
DNA: TGTGCCAGGTGGGTAGCGGGAGTTGGCGCAGATACGCAGTATTTT
CDR3: CARWVAGVGADTQYF

size: -
J: TRBJ2-1
D: -
V: TRBV20-1
DNA: TGCAGTGCTAGAGATCCCCACAATGAGCAGTTCTTC
CDR3: CSARDPHNEQFF

size: -
J: TRBJ2-3
D: TRBD1
V: TRBV5-1
DNA: TGCGCCAGCAAGACAGGGGGTAGAGATACGCAGTATTTT
CDR3: CASKTGGRDTQYF

size: few
J: TRBJ1-5
D: TRBD1
V: TRBV28
DNA: TGTGCCAGCGGGCCGGGACAGAGGGCTCAGCCCCAGCATTTT
CDR3: CASGPGQRAQPQHF

size: few
J: TRBJ2-5
D: TRBD2
V: TRBV5-1
DNA: TGCGCCAGCAGCTTGGGGACTAGCGGGAGGACTCAGGAGACCCAGTACTTC
CDR3: CASSLGTSGRTQETQYF

size: -
J: TRBJ2-3
D: -
V: TRBV6-2/TRBV6-3
DNA: TGTGCCAGCAGTTATACCCGAACTAGGGATTTAACAGATACGCAGTATTTT
CDR3: CASSYTRTRDLTDTQYF

size: -
J: TRBJ1-4
D: -
V: TRBV4-1
DNA: TGCGCCAGCAGCCCTCAGGCGACCCATAATGAAAAACTGTTTTTT
CDR3: CASSPQATHNEKLFF

size: many
J: TRBJ2-7
D: -
V: TRBV6-1
DNA: TGTGCCAGCAGTGAAGAAAGGACATATGCCTACGAGCAGTACTTC
CDR3: CASSEERTYAYEQYF

size: many
J: TRBJ2-7
D: -
V: TRBV30
DNA: TGTGCCTGTTTGTCTAGTCACGAGCAGTACTTC
CDR3: CACLSSHEQYF

size: -
J: TRBJ1-5
D: -
V: TRBV10-3
DNA: TGTGCCATCAGTGGGGAGCTGTATAGCAATCAGCCCCAGCATTTT
CDR3: CAISGELYSNQPQHF

size: few
J: TRBJ1-1
D: -
V: TRBV4-1
DNA: TGCGCCAGCAGCCCCTCCGACACTGAAGCTTTCTTT
CDR3: CASSPSDTEAFF

size: few
J: TRBJ2-5
D: TRBD1
V: TRBV25-1
DNA: TGTGCCAGCAGTGACCCGAGGGACAGGGGGCAAGAGACCCAGTACTTC
CDR3: CASSDPRDRGQETQYF

size: many
J: TRBJ2-2
D: -
V: TRBV3-1
DNA: TGTGCCAGCAGCCAGACAGATACCGGGGAGCTGTTTTTT
CDR3: CASSQTDTGELFF

size: many
J: TRBJ2-7
D: TRBD1
V: TRBV2
DNA: TGTGCCAGCAGGGACAGGGGAAATCGCGAGCAGTACTTC
CDR3: CASRDRGNREQYF

size: few
J: TRBJ2-7
D: -
V: TRBV5-1
DNA: TGCGCCAGCAGCAGCCCATCAACCCGGGACTTCTCCTACGAGCAGTACTTC
CDR3: CASSSPSTRDFSYEQYF

size: few
J: TRBJ2-3
D: TRBD2
V: TRBV9
DNA: TGTGCCAGCAGCGTAGGTAGCGGGACTAGCACAGATACGCAGTATTTT
CDR3: CASSVGSGTSTDTQYF

size: -
J: TRBJ2-5
D: TRBD1
V: TRBV5-4
DNA: TGTGCCAGCAGCTTGGAGACAGGGGAAGAGACCCAGTACTTC
CDR3: CASSLETGEETQYF

size: many
J: TRBJ2-5
D: TRBD2
V: TRBV11-2
DNA: TGTGCCAGCAGGGATTCGGGGGGGCAGATCCAAGAGACCCAGTACTTC
CDR3: CASRDSGGQIQETQYF

size: -
J: TRBJ1-2
D: TRBD1
V: TRBV20-1
DNA: TGCAGTGGCCTGGACAGGTATTATGGCTACACCTTC
CDR3: CSGLDRYYGYTF

size: few
J: TRBJ1-4
D: -
V: TRBV15
DNA: TGTGCCACCAGCAGAGATCAGGGGACAAATGAAAAACTGTTTTTT
CDR3: CATSRDQGTNEKLFF

size: few
J: TRBJ2-7
D: TRBD1
V: TRBV6-1
DNA: TGTGCCAGCACCGTGGACAGGGGGAACTCCTACGAGCAGTACTTC
CDR3: CASTVDRGNSYEQYF

size: -
J: TRBJ1-3
D: -
V: TRBV28
DNA: TGTGCCAGCAGTTTAATCCAGACAGCGTCTGGAAACACCATATATTTT
CDR3: CASSLIQTASGNTIYF

size: -
J: TRBJ2-3
D: TRBD1
V: TRBV5-1
DNA: TGCGCCAGCAGCTTGACCTCAGGGGGACCAGGTACGCAGTATTTT
CDR3: CASSLTSGGPGTQYF

size: many
J: TRBJ2-1
D: -
V: TRBV20-1
DNA: TGCAGTGCTAGATTTTCTAGTAGTAATGAGCAGTTCTTC
CDR3: CSARFSSSNEQFF

size: few
J: TRBJ1-1
D: -
V: TRBV27
DNA: TGTGCCAGCAGTCTCTCCGGGACAAGTCCCACTGAAGCTTTCTTT
CDR3: CASSLSGTSPTEAFF

size: -
J: TRBJ1-5
D: -
V: TRBV4-1
DNA: TGCGCCAGCAGCCAAGATCAATCGGATGTACTCCATAGCAATCAGCCCCAGCATTTT
CDR3: CASSQDQSDVLHSNQPQHF

size: few
J: TRBJ1-5
D: -
V: TRBV6-1
DNA: TGTGCCAGCACCAGAGACAACGGCAATCAGCCCCAGCATTTT
CDR3: CASTRDNGNQPQHF

size: many
J: TRBJ2-7
D: -
V: TRBV5-1
DNA: TGCGCCAGCAGCTTGGAGGGGATTGTCGAGCAGTACTTC
CDR3: CASSLEGIVEQYF

size: few
J: TRBJ2-1
D: TRBD2
V: TRBV5-1
DNA: TGCGCCAGCAGCTTGAGTCTAGCGGCCTACAATGAGCAGTTCTTC
CDR3: CASSLSLAAYNEQFF